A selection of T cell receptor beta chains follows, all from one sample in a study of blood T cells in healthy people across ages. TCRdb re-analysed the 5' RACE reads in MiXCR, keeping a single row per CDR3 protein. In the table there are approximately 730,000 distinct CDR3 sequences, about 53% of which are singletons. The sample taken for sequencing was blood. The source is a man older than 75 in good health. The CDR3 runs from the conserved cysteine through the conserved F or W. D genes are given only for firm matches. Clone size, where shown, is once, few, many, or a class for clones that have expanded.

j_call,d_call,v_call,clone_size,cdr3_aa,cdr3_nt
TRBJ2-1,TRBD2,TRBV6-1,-,CASSLTSVYYNEQFF,TGTGCCAGCAGCTTGACTAGCGTCTACTACAATGAGCAGTTCTTC
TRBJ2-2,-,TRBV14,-,CASSVRAVWTGELFF,TGTGCCAGCAGTGTGAGGGCAGTCTGGACCGGGGAGCTGTTTTTT
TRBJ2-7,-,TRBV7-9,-,CASSLGGPTNNEQYF,TGTGCCAGCAGCTTAGGTGGACCAACCAACAACGAGCAGTACTTC
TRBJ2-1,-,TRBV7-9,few,CASSRRGSYNEQFF,TGTGCCAGCAGCCGCCGCGGCTCCTACAATGAGCAGTTCTTC
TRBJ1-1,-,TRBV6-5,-,CASSYDGPDTEAFF,TGTGCCAGCAGTTACGACGGTCCCGACACTGAAGCTTTCTTT
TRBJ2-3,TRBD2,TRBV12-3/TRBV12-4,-,CASSLTQGAVAGGGHRYAYF,TGTGCCAGCAGTCTGACCCAGGGGGCGGTAGCGGGAGGTGGGCACAGATACGCGTATTTT
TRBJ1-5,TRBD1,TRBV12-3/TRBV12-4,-,CASSLGLGGYNQPQHF,TGTGCCAGCAGTTTAGGGTTAGGGGGCTACAATCAGCCCCAGCATTTT
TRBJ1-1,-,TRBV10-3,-,CAIAPVGTEAFF,TGTGCCATCGCCCCAGTGGGGACTGAAGCTTTCTTT
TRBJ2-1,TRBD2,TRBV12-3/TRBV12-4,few,CASSWSGVNNEQFF,TGTGCCAGCAGTTGGAGCGGGGTCAACAATGAGCAGTTCTTC
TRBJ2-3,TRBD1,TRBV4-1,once,CASSQGAGDRYAYF,TGCGCCAGCAGCCAAGGGGCAGGGGACAGATACGCGTATTTT
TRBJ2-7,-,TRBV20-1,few,CSATEPRLAYEQYF,TGCAGTGCTACAGAACCCCGACTAGCCTACGAGCAGTACTTC
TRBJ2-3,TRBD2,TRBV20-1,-,CSARLAGYGEDTQYF,TGCAGTGCTAGACTAGCGGGATATGGGGAAGATACGCAGTATTTT
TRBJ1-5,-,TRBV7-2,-,CASSLAPRGNQPQHF,TGTGCCAGCAGCTTAGCCCCCAGAGGCAATCAGCCCCAGCATTTT
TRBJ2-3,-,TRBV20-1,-,CSARTGDGTDTQYF,TGCAGTGCCCGCACAGGAGATGGCACAGATACGCAGTATTTT
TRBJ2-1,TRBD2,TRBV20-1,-,CSVRTASGFNEQFF,TGCAGTGTCAGAACGGCTAGCGGCTTCAATGAGCAGTTCTTC
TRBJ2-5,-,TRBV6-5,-,CASGGETQYF,TGTGCCAGCGGGGGGGAGACCCAGTACTTC
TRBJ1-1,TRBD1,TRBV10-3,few,CAAHRGRNTEAFF,TGTGCCGCCCACAGGGGTCGGAACACTGAAGCTTTCTTT